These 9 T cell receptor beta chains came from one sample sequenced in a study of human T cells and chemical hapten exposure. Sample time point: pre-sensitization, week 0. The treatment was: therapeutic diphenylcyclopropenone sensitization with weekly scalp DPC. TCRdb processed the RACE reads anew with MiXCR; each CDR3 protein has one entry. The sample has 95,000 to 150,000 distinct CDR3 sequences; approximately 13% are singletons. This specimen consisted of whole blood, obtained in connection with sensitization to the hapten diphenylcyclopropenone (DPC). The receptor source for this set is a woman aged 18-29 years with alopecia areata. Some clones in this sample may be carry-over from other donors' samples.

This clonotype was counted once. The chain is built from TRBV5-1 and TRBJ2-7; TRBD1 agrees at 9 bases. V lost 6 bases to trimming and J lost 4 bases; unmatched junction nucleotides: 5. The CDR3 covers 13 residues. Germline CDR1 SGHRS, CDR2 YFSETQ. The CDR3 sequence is CASTTGGGYEQYF. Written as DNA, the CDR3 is TGCGCCAGCACAACAGGGGGCGGTTACGAGCAGTACTTC. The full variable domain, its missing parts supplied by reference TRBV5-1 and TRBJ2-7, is KAGVTQTPRYLIKTRGQQVTLSCSPISGHRSVSWYQQTPGQGLQFLFEYFSETQRNKGNFPGRFSGRQFSNSRSEMNVSTLELGDSALYLCASTTGGGYEQYFGPGTRLTVT.

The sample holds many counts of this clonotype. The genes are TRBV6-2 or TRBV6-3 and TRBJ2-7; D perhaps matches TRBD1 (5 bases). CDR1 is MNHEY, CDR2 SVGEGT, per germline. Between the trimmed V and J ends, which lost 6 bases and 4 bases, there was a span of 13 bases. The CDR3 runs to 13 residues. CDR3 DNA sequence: TGTGCCAGCAGCCACACCGACAGTTACGAGCAGTACTTC. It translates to CASSHTDSYEQYF.

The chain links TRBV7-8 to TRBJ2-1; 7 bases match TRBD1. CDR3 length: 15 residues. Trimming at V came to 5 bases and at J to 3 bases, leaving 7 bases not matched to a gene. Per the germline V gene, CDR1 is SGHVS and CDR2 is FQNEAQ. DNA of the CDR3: TGTGCCAGCAGCCTAACCGGGACAGTCTACAATGAGCAGTTCTTC. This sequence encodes CASSLTGTVYNEQFF.

The CDR3 protein is CASVRERKNTGELFF. The CDR3 coding sequence is TGTGCCAGCGTCAGGGAGCGAAAAAACACCGGGGAGCTGTTTTTT. The chain recombines TRBV18 with TRBJ2-2; D might be TRBD1 or TRBD2, each matching 5 bases. V was shortened by 8 bases and J by 2 bases, with 15 bases between the two germline ends. The CDR3 has 15 amino acids. Germline CDR1 KGHSH, CDR2 LQKENI.

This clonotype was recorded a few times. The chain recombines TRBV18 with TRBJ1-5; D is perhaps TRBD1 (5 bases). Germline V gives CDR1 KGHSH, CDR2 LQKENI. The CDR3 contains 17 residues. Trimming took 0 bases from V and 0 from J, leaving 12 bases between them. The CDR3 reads CASSPPTGGYSNQPQHF. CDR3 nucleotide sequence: TGTGCCAGCTCACCACCAACAGGAGGGTATAGCAATCAGCCCCAGCATTTT.

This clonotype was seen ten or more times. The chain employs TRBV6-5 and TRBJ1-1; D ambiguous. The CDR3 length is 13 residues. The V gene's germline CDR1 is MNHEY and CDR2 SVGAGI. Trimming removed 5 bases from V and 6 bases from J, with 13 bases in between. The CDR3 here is CASSRSVSAEAFF. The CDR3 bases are TGTGCCAGCAGTCGTTCCGTATCTGCTGAAGCTTTCTTT.

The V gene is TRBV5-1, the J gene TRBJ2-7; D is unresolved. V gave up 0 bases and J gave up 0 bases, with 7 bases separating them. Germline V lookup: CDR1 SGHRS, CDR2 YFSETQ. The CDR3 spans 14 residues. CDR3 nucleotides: TGCGCCAGCAGCTTGGGGGTTACCTCCTACGAGCAGTACTTC. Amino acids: CASSLGVTSYEQYF.

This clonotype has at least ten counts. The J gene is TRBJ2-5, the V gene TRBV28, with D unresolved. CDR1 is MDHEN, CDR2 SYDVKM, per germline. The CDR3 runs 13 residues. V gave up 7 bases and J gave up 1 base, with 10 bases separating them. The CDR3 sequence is CASTPSAQETQYF. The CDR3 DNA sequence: TGTGCCAGCACACCCTCGGCCCAAGAGACCCAGTACTTC.

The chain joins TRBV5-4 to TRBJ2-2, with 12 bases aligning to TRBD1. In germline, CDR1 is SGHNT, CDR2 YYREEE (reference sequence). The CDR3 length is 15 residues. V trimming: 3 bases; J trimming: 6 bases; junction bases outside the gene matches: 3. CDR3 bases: TGTGCCAGCAGCTCGGGACAGGGGGCTTCCGGGGAGCTGTTTTTT. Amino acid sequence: CASSSGQGASGELFF. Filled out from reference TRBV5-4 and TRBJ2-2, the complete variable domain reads ETGVTQSPTHLIKTRGQQVTLRCSSQSGHNTVSWYQQALGQGPQFIFQYYREEENGRGNFPPRFSGLQFPNYSSELNVNALELDDSALYLCASSSGQGASGELFFGEGSRLTVL.